Listed below are T cell receptor beta chains from one sample, sequenced in a study of T-cell reconstitution after alpha-beta-depleted transplantation in children. One entry per CDR3 protein results from TCRdb running MiXCR on the PCR reads. This sample has more than 90,000 distinct CDR3 sequences, with roughly 8.4% found just once. The sequencing here drew on PBMCs from the stem cell graft donor, taken from the stem cell graft. These receptors all come from a human donor who donated a stem cell graft to a child with congenital amegakaryocytic thrombocytopenia. Each CDR3 is given with its conserved first and last residue. A D gene is named only where the DNA matches it firmly. The size of a clone is reported for some rows only, either as once, few or many, or as a class for expanded clones.

j_call	clone_size	d_call	v_call	cdr3_aa	cdr3_nt
TRBJ1-5	many	-	TRBV15	CATSRDPGAQPQHF	TGTGCCACCAGCAGAGATCCAGGGGCGCAGCCCCAGCATTTT
TRBJ1-6	many	TRBD1	TRBV5-6	CASSPGTGGYNSPLHF	TGTGCCAGCAGCCCCGGGACAGGGGGCTATAATTCACCCCTCCACTTT
TRBJ2-2	few	-	TRBV28	CASSFLQGPDTGELFF	TGTGCCAGCAGTTTTCTCCAGGGTCCGGACACCGGGGAGCTGTTTTTT
TRBJ2-5	many	-	TRBV20-1	CSARRHNADLETQYF	TGCAGTGCTAGACGGCACAACGCCGATCTAGAGACCCAGTACTTC
TRBJ2-5	many	-	TRBV5-5	CASSVEGRIETQYF	TGTGCCAGCAGCGTGGAGGGCCGTATAGAGACCCAGTACTTC
TRBJ1-2	many	-	TRBV29-1	CSVEKGSDGYTF	TGCAGCGTTGAAAAGGGGTCGGATGGCTACACCTTC
TRBJ2-1	few	-	TRBV5-1	CASSLVGRNNEQFF	TGCGCCAGCAGCTTGGTAGGACGGAACAATGAGCAGTTCTTC
TRBJ2-1	many	TRBD1	TRBV12-3/TRBV12-4	CASNTGTGVWNEQFF	TGTGCCAGCAACACCGGGACAGGGGTTTGGAATGAGCAGTTCTTC
TRBJ2-1	many	TRBD2	TRBV7-2	CASRTGGSSYNEQFF	TGTGCCAGCAGGACCGGGGGGTCCTCCTACAATGAGCAGTTCTTC
TRBJ2-7	many	-	TRBV6-1	CASSEFNGQEYYEQYF	TGTGCCAGCAGTGAGTTTAATGGGCAGGAGTACTACGAGCAGTACTTC
TRBJ2-7	-	TRBD1	TRBV2	CASSSRQGLTYEQYF	TGTGCCAGCAGTTCTAGACAGGGGCTAACCTACGAGCAGTACTTC
TRBJ2-1	many	TRBD1	TRBV7-2	CASSLGTGGSDEQFF	TGTGCCAGCAGCTTGGGGACAGGGGGCTCCGATGAGCAGTTCTTC
TRBJ2-1	many	TRBD2	TRBV11-2	CASSLELAATQFF	TGTGCCAGCAGCTTAGAGCTAGCGGCGACCCAGTTCTTC
TRBJ1-2	many	-	TRBV20-1	CSAPGQEDYGYTF	TGCAGTGCACCGGGACAAGAAGACTATGGCTACACCTTC
TRBJ1-3	many	-	TRBV7-9	CASSAPDSGPGNTIYF	TGTGCCAGCAGCGCTCCGGACAGTGGACCTGGAAACACCATATATTTT
TRBJ1-5	few	TRBD1	TRBV6-5	CASSSWGQGNQPQHF	TGTGCCAGCAGTTCTTGGGGACAGGGCAATCAGCCCCAGCATTTT